The clone carrying this T cell receptor beta chain came up a few times. Its specificity is not known. This entry belongs to a study of shared clonotypes between healthy human individuals. TCRdb's table, derived via immunoSEQ multiplex PCR, lists solely in-frame clones and lacks some. The repertoire holds about 710,000 clones, roughly two thirds seen once, with approximately 1.8% in the top ten. Regarding the study as a whole: Read depth was anticipated to influence clonotype sharing among donors.

The CDR3 covers 13 residues. Per germline, CDR1 MNHEY and CDR2 SVGAGI. V was clipped by 8 bases and J by 0 bases, with 10 bases between them. This TCR came from a woman aged 25-40 years in good health. The sample was memory CD4+ T cells sorted from blood. Subset defined: CD45RA-negative fraction. This chain connects TRBV6-5 to TRBJ1-1; D is unresolved. CDR3 loop: CASRTQVNTEAFF. CDR3 sequence (DNA): TGTGCCAGCCGAACCCAGGTGAACACTGAAGCTTTCTTT.